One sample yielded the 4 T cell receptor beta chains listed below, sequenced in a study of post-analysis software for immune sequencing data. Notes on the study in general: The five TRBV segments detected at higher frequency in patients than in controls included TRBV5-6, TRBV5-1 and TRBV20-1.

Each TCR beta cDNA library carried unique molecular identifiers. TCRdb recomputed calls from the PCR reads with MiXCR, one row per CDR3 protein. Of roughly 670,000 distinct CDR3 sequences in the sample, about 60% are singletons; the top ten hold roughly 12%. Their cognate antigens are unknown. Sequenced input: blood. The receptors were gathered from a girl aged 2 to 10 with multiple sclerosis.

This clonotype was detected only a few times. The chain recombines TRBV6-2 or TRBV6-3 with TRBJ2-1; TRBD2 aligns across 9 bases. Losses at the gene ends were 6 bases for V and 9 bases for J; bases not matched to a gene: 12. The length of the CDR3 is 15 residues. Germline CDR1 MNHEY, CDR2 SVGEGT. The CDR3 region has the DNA TGTGCCAGCAGACCTGATTGGCGGGGGGGCGGTGAGCAGTTCTTC. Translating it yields CASRPDWRGGGEQFF.

Written as DNA, the CDR3 is TGTGCCAGCAGCTCCAGCCTTCTCATGAACGTCCACAATGAGCAGTTCTTC. This codes for CASSSSLLMNVHNEQFF. V and J are TRBV11-1 and TRBJ2-1; no firm D call. V lost 4 bases and J lost 5, with 21 bases in between. CDR3 length: 17 residues. Germline V gene lookup returns CDR1 SGHAT and CDR2 FQDESV (reference sequence).

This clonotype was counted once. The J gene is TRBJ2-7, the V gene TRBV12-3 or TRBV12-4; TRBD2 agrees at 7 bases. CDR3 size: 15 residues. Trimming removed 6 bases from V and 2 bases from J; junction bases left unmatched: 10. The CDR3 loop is CASSPTSARTYEQYF. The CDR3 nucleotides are TGTGCCAGCAGCCCAACTAGCGCCCGCACCTACGAGCAGTACTTC.

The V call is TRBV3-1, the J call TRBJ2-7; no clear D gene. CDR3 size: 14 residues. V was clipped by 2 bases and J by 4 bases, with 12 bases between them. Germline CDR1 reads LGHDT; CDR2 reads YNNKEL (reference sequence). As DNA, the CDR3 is TGTGCCAGCAGCCAACTGGGAAACCAATACGAGCAGTACTTC. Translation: CASSQLGNQYEQYF.